This is a list of T cell receptor beta chains from one sample in a study of cytotoxic CD8 clonotypes in ibrutinib-treated CLL. The repertoire was sequenced with immunoSEQ multiplex PCR; TCRdb's copy has only in-frame clones and lacks some. The data show over 150,000 clones, around three quarters seen once. The sequencing here drew on PBMCs, taken after 24 months of ibrutinib treatment. The receptors stem from a human donor with chronic lymphocytic leukemia. The conserved cysteine and the conserved F or W are not part of the CDR3 here. Size values are once, few and many counts, or a class for expanded clones, and some rows have none.

V: TRBV11-2; size: few; CDR3: ASSLGLLQTYEQY
V: TRBV6-6; size: few; CDR3: ASSYSSGSVEQY
V: TRBV7-9; size: few; CDR3: ASSEGSGEGTQY
V: TRBV10-3; size: -; CDR3: AIGLSGNSYEQY
V: TRBV5-6; size: -; CDR3: ASSLARGTGGFGYT
V: TRBV5-1; size: once; CDR3: ASSLEGDSNTIY
V: TRBV7-2; size: -; CDR3: ASSLFTAENTIY
V: TRBV19; size: -; CDR3: ASSIGGNHNEQF
V: TRBV28; size: few; CDR3: ASSFSGYGYT
V: TRBV7-9; size: -; CDR3: ASRPDTNEKLF
V: TRBV7-2; size: -; CDR3: ASSTGPGDNYGYT
V: TRBV28; size: -; CDR3: ASSLWGTGSYEQY
V: TRBV9; size: -; CDR3: ASSVAGVIQETQY
V: TRBV13; size: -; CDR3: ASSIYNEQF
V: TRBV11-2; size: -; CDR3: ASSPWGGGTPAQY